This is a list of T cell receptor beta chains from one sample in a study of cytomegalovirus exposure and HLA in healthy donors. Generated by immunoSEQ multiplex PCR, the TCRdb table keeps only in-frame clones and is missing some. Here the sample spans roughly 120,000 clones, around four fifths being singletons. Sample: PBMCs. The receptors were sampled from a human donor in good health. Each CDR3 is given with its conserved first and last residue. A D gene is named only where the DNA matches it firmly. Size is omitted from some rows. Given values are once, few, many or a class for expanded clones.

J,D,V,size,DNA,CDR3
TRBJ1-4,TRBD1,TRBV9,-,TGTGCCAGCGGGGACAGGGTGACCGAAAAACTGTTTTTT,CASGDRVTEKLFF
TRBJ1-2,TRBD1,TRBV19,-,TGTGCCAGTAGGGGGACAGGGGGCCACTATGGCTACACCTTC,CASRGTGGHYGYTF
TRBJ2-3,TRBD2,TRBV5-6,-,TGTGCCAGCAGCCTGAGGACTAGCGGAAGGGCAGATACGCAGTATTTT,CASSLRTSGRADTQYF
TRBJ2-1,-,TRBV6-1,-,TGTGCCACCTCCGAGCCGCGGTCTGAGCAGTTCTTC,CATSEPRSEQFF
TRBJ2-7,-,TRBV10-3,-,TGTGCCATCAGCGGACAGACTCTCTACGAGCAGTACTTC,CAISGQTLYEQYF
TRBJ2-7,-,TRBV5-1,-,TGCGCCAGCAGCTTCAGTATGCTTCGAGAGCAGTACTTC,CASSFSMLREQYF
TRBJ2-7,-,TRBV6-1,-,TGTGCCAGCGGTAAATGGGACAAGCCCTACGAGCAGTACTTC,CASGKWDKPYEQYF
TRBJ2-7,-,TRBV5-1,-,TGCGCCAGCAGCTTGACGAGCGGGCGCTCCTACGAGCAGTACTTC,CASSLTSGRSYEQYF
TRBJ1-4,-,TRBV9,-,TGTGCCAGCAGCCCCCTCAGCGGTGTGTATGAAAAACTGTTTTTT,CASSPLSGVYEKLFF
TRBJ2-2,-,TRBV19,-,TGTGCCAGTAGTCCACGGTCGGCAGGGTTAAACGGGGAGCTGTTTTTT,CASSPRSAGLNGELFF
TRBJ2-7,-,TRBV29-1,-,TGCAGCGTTAATATCTACTACGAGCAGTACTTC,CSVNIYYEQYF
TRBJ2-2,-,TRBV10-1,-,TGCGCCAGCAGTGATCTCAACACGAACACCGGGGAGCTGTTTTTT,CASSDLNTNTGELFF
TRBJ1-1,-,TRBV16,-,TGTGCCAGCAGCCGGAGGGGCCTTGAAGCTTTCTTT,CASSRRGLEAFF
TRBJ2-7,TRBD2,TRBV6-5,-,TGTGCCAGCAGTTACGGCAAGCGGGGGACCACGCAGTACTTC,CASSYGKRGTTQYF
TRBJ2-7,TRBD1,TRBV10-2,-,TGCGCCAGCACCTACTCCGGGACAGGGACCTACGAGCAGTACTTC,CASTYSGTGTYEQYF
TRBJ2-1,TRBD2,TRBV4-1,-,TGCGCCAGCAGCCAAGAATTAGGGACTAGCGTCTACAATGAGCAGTTCTTC,CASSQELGTSVYNEQFF
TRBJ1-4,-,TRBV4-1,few,TGCGCCAGCAGCCAAGACCAGACAGTTGATGAAAAACTGTTTTTT,CASSQDQTVDEKLFF
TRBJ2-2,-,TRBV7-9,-,TGTTCCAGCAGCTTCGGACTCGGGGAGCTGTTTTTT,CSSSFGLGELFF
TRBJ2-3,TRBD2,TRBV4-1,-,TGCGCCAGCAGCCAAGACCCTCCCCGGGGGGGCGTAGATACGCAGTATTTT,CASSQDPPRGGVDTQYF
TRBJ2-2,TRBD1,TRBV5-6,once,TGTGCCAGCAGCTGGGACAGGGTGCCCCCCACCGGGGAGCTGTTTTTT,CASSWDRVPPTGELFF
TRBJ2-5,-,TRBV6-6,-,TGTGCCAGCAGTTATTCCGGGGGTGGGGAGACCCAGTACTTC,CASSYSGGGETQYF
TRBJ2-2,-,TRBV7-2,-,TGTGCCAGCAGCCGGACACAAAACACCGGGGAGCTGTTTTTT,CASSRTQNTGELFF
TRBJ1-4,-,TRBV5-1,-,TGCGCCAGCAGCCGAGACACCATCGTGGAAAAACTGTTTTTT,CASSRDTIVEKLFF
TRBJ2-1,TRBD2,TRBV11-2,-,TGTGCCAGCAGCCCCGTAGCGGGGGGATTTGAGCAGTTCTTC,CASSPVAGGFEQFF
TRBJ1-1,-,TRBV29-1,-,TGCAGCGTTGATGCAGGGGCGGAGACTGAAGCTTTCTTT,CSVDAGAETEAFF
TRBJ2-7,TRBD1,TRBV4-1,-,TGCGCCAGCAGCCAAGTGTTGGGGACAGGGACCTACGAGCAGTACTTC,CASSQVLGTGTYEQYF
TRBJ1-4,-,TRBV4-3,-,TGCGCCAGCAGCCACCGGGACACGCTTAATGAAAAACTGTTTTTT,CASSHRDTLNEKLFF
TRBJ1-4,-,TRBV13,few,TGTGCCAGCAGCACCCGAATCCCCGAGGGTGTAGATATTGGGAGTGAAAAACTGTTTTTT,CASSTRIPEGVDIGSEKLFF
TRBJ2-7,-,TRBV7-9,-,TGTGCCAGCAGCTTAGAAGAGAGAGGGGGCGAGCAGTACTTC,CASSLEERGGEQYF
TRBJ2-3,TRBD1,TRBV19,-,TGTGCCAGTAGTATACAAGGGACAGGGTACCCAGATACGCAGTATTTT,CASSIQGTGYPDTQYF
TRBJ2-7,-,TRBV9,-,TGTGCCAGCAGCGCGCAGGGTGGTTGGGGCGAGCAGTACTTC,CASSAQGGWGEQYF
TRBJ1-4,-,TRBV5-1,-,TGCGCCAGCAGCCCCGACCCTAGGGGGATTGGTGAAAAACTGTTTTTT,CASSPDPRGIGEKLFF
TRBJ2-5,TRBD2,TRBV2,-,TGTGCCAGCAGTAGTAGGACTAGCGGGGGCGGAGAGACCCAGTACTTC,CASSSRTSGGGETQYF
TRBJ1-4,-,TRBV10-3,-,TGTGCCATCAGTGGGGGGGGCAATGAAAAACTGTTTTTT,CAISGGGNEKLFF
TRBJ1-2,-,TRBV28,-,TGTGCCAGCAGTCCCCCCCAAAACCTCGGCTATGGCTACACCTTC,CASSPPQNLGYGYTF
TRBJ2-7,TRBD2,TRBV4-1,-,TGCGCCAGCAGCCAAGGAGTAGGTGGGAGGGCCTACGAGCAGTACTTC,CASSQGVGGRAYEQYF
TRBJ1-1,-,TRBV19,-,TGTGCCAGTAGTGCCCCAGGGTTACTAAATACTGAAGCTTTCTTT,CASSAPGLLNTEAFF
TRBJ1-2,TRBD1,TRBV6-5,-,TGTGCCAGCAGTTACGGACGCGGACAGGGTGGCTACACCTTC,CASSYGRGQGGYTF
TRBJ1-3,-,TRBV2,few,TGTGCCAGCAGTGATCGGCCTAGCTCTGGAAACACCATATATTTT,CASSDRPSSGNTIYF
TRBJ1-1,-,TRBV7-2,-,TGTGCCAGCAGCTACGTGGGGGGGGGAGCTTTCTTT,CASSYVGGGAFF
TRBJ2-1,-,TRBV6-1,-,TGTGCCAGCAGCCAAGGACTAGAGCAGTTCTTC,CASSQGLEQFF
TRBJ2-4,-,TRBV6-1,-,TGTGCCAGCAGACCTCGGGGGGCCAAAAACATTCAGTACTTC,CASRPRGAKNIQYF
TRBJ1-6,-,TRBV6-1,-,TGTGCCAGCAGTGGACAGCAGTATTCACCCCTCCACTTT,CASSGQQYSPLHF
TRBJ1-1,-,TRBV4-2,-,TGTGCCAGCAGCCAAGTGGGGCACCAGACGAACACTGAAGCTTTCTTT,CASSQVGHQTNTEAFF
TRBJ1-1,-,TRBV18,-,TGTGCCAGCTCACCACCGACAAATATGAACACTGAAGCTTTCTTT,CASSPPTNMNTEAFF
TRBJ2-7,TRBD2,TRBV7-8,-,TGTGCCAGCAGCTTAGTGCGGGGGGGCTTTAACGAGCAGTACTTC,CASSLVRGGFNEQYF
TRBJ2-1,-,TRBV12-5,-,TGTGCTAGTGGTTTGGGAAATTCGTTTACTTACTACAATGAGCAGTTCTTC,CASGLGNSFTYYNEQFF
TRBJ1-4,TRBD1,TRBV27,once,TGTGCCAGCAGCTATGCCCCTTTCGGGTACAGGGGGGATGATGAAAAACTGTTTTTT,CASSYAPFGYRGDDEKLFF
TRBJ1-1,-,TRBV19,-,TGTGCCAGTAGTCTGCAGGGGAACACTGAAGCTTTCTTT,CASSLQGNTEAFF